The entry below gives a single T cell receptor (beta chain) sequence along with its context. The CDR3 is 15 residues long. The V gene's germline CDR1 is SGDLS and CDR2 YYNGEE. Trimming removed 1 base at V and 1 base at J, with 8 bases between. As processed by the authors: Researchers report that nucleated cell counts were estimated from reference gene primer amplification. Measured with immunoSEQ multiplex PCR; TCRdb has only the in-frame clones, and not every one. V and J calls and clone size are those listed in that table; D and trimming were worked out from the DNA. This table has fewer than 90,000 clones, approximately 86% appearing once. These data belong to a study of blood T cell repertoires in COVID-19. Looking at the study overall: There were acute and convalescent COVID-19 samples, and they came from the United States, Italy and Spain. PBMCs, B-cell-depleted T cells, or T cells were the source of the cDNA or gDNA that made up the material.

The sample comprised peripheral blood. This clonotype originated in a man between 65 and 80 years old with acute or convalescent COVID-19. The chain carries TRBV9 and TRBJ2-2; D remains unclear. The CDR3 coding sequence is TGTGCCAGCAGCGTAAATGTCCTGAACACCGGGGAGCTGTTTTTT. Its protein is CASSVNVLNTGELFF. Combining the CDR3 with reference TRBV9 and TRBJ2-2 gives the whole variable domain DSGVTQTPKHLITATGQRVTLRCSPRSGDLSVYWYQQSLDQGLQFLIQYYNGEERAKGNILERFSAQQFPDLHSELNLSSLELGDSALYFCASSVNVLNTGELFFGEGSRLTVL.